The next 20 T cell receptor beta chains were all read from a single sample in a study of control samples from healthy donors and cancer patients. Repertoires were generated with immunoSEQ multiplex PCR, while TCRdb's copy carries only in-frame clones and drops some. Here the sample spans 85,000 to 90,000 clones, about 83% being singletons. The material sequenced was blood. All receptors derive from a woman aged 40 to 50 in good health.

The chain uses TRBV2 and TRBJ1-5; weak D call: TRBD1 (6 bases). The CDR3 loop spans 14 amino acids. Germline V gives CDR1 SNHLY, CDR2 FYNNEI. V lost 6 bases, J lost 0 bases, and 9 bases lay in between. CDR3 DNA: TGTGCCAGCAGGACAGGCCTTAGCAATCAGCCCCAGCATTTT. Its translation: CASRTGLSNQPQHF.

The J gene is TRBJ1-5, the V gene TRBV19; 9 bases align to TRBD1. V was clipped by 1 base and J by 3 bases; unmatched bases: 4. CDR3 length: 16 residues. In germline, CDR1 is LNHDA, CDR2 SQIVND (reference sequence). Written as DNA, the CDR3 is TGTGCCAGTAGTATAGCTGGGACAGGGCACAATCAGCCCCAGCATTTT. It yields the protein CASSIAGTGHNQPQHF. Filled out from reference TRBV19 and TRBJ1-5, the complete variable domain reads DGGITQSPKYLFRKEGQNVTLSCEQNLNHDAMYWYRQDPGQGLRLIYYSQIVNDFQKGDIAEGYSVSREKKESFPLTVTSAQKNPTAFYLCASSIAGTGHNQPQHFGDGTRLSIL.

V is TRBV27 and J is TRBJ1-2; possibly TRBD1 for D (6 bases). From germline, CDR1 is MNHEY and CDR2 SMNVEV (reference sequence). This CDR3 region has 13 residues. V was clipped by 3 bases and J by 4 bases, with 9 bases between them. The CDR3 loop is CASSLGGGYGYTF. As DNA, the CDR3 is TGTGCCAGCAGTTTGGGGGGCGGCTATGGCTACACCTTC.

The chain links TRBV4-3 to TRBJ2-3; no clear D. This CDR3 spans 14 amino acids. With 4 bases removed from V and 5 bases from J, the gap between germline ends came to 13 bases. The V gene's germline CDR1 is LGHNA and CDR2 YSLEER. The CDR3 protein is CASSPDWNLDTQYF. The CDR3 bases are TGCGCCAGCAGCCCCGACTGGAATTTAGATACGCAGTATTTT.

The rearrangement joins TRBV6-2 or TRBV6-3 to TRBJ2-6; 9 bases align to TRBD2. The CDR3 length is 19 residues. V was pared by 5 bases and J by 2 bases, with 13 bases of the junction left unmatched. CDR1 MNHEY and CDR2 SVGEGT come from the germline V gene. This chain's CDR3 is CASSPRDGGGAPGANVLTF. DNA of the CDR3: TGTGCCAGCAGTCCCCGAGATGGCGGGGGGGCCCCTGGGGCCAACGTCCTGACTTTC.

This clone was counted a single time. V gene TRBV7-9 combines with J gene TRBJ2-3, with D hard to call. V shed 3 bases and J shed 2 bases, with 9 bases lying between them. The V gene's germline CDR1 is SEHNR and CDR2 FQNEAQ (reference sequence). The CDR3 consists of 14 residues. The CDR3 DNA reads TGTGCCAGCAGCTTCAGAGGACCCACAGATACGCAGTATTTT. Translating it yields CASSFRGPTDTQYF.

This chain links TRBV15 with TRBJ2-7; 7 bases line up with TRBD1. Trimming took 6 bases from V and 5 from J; bases not matched to a gene: 10. Germline loops: CDR1 LNHNV, CDR2 YYDKDF (reference sequence). This CDR3 contains 14 residues. The CDR3 reads CATSKGDSRHEQYF. The CDR3 DNA is TGTGCCACCAGTAAGGGGGACAGCAGGCACGAGCAGTACTTC.

The rearrangement joins TRBV2 to TRBJ1-5; possible D gene TRBD1, 6 bases. The CDR3 sequence is 12 residues long. The germline V and J ends were trimmed by 7 bases and 6 bases, with 10 bases remaining between them. The germline V gene has CDR1 SNHLY and CDR2 FYNNEI. CDR3 protein: CASTGDGQPQHF. The CDR3 coding sequence is TGTGCCAGCACAGGGGATGGTCAGCCCCAGCATTTT.

The chain has TRBV6-5 and TRBJ1-1, with no clear D. The CDR3 consists of 15 residues. V was trimmed by 5 bases and J by 8 bases, leaving 21 bases between them. The V gene's germline CDR1 is MNHEY and CDR2 SVGAGI. CDR3 sequence reads: CASSLRSPVKAEAFF. CDR3 coding DNA: TGTGCCAGCAGTCTGAGGAGTCCGGTGAAGGCGGAAGCTTTCTTT.

The V and J genes are TRBV30 and TRBJ1-2; D uncertain. CDR1 is GTSNPN, CDR2 SVGIG, per germline (reference sequence). The CDR3 totals 13 residues. Deletions cut 2 bases from V and 4 bases from J, with 11 bases between. CDR3 region: CAWSPPVGYGYTF. DNA for the CDR3: TGTGCCTGGAGTCCCCCCGTGGGCTATGGCTACACCTTC.

The V call is TRBV27, the J call TRBJ2-7; a weak D match, TRBD2 (6 bases). The CDR3 totals 13 residues. Germline V gives CDR1 MNHEY, CDR2 SMNVEV (reference sequence). Trimming removed 5 bases at V and 2 bases at J, with 10 bases between. CDR3 amino acids: CASSRSGPYEQYF. CDR3 nucleotide sequence: TGTGCCAGCAGTAGGAGCGGGCCCTACGAGCAGTACTTC.

V usage is TRBV6-2 or TRBV6-3 and J usage is TRBJ2-3; 11 bases map to TRBD1. V gave up 2 bases and J gave up 5 bases; unmatched junction bases: 18. The CDR3 is 20 amino acids. Germline CDR1 is MNHEY and CDR2 is SVGEGT. In nucleotides, the CDR3 is TGTGCCAGCAGTTACACTCTGAAAAGTCGGACAGGGGGCTCACAAGATACGCAGTATTTT. Residues: CASSYTLKSRTGGSQDTQYF.

The rearrangement links TRBV5-6 to TRBJ1-1, with 8 bases aligning to TRBD1. The CDR3 length is 16 residues. The junction had 8 bases not matched to a gene; V was cut back by 4 bases and J by 0 bases. CDR1 is SGHDT and CDR2 is YYEEEE in the germline V gene. CDR3 in DNA: TGTGCCAGCAGCCTAAGGACAGGGATCATGAACACTGAAGCTTTCTTT. It specifies CASSLRTGIMNTEAFF.

This clone occurred once. The J gene is TRBJ1-6, the V gene TRBV9; D remains unclear. Germline V gene sequence: CDR1 SGDLS, CDR2 YYNGEE. There are 17 residues in the CDR3. Between the trimmed V and J ends, which lost 3 bases and 0 bases, there was a span of 13 bases. The CDR3 here is CASSEQEMSSYNSPLHF. In DNA form, the CDR3 reads TGTGCCAGCAGCGAGCAGGAGATGAGCTCCTATAATTCACCCCTCCACTTT.

The chain links TRBV9 to TRBJ2-1, with 8 bases that match TRBD2. CDR1 is SGDLS and CDR2 is YYNGEE in the germline V gene. The CDR3 is made up of 15 amino acids. Germline trimming cut 0 bases from V and 6 bases from J; bases unmatched to any gene: 5. CDR3 coding DNA: TGTGCCAGCAGCGTAGGGGCGGGACTAGTCAATGAGCAGTTCTTC. Amino acid sequence: CASSVGAGLVNEQFF.

This clone was seen more than once but under ten times. The chain recombines TRBV7-2 with TRBJ2-7, with a tentative D call TRBD2 (5 bases). Trimming shortened V by 5 bases and J by 2 bases, and 16 bases separated the two germline ends. The CDR3 has 15 residues. Germline V CDR1 and CDR2: SGHTA, FQGNSA. The DNA of the CDR3 is TGTGCCAGCAGCCGCAGCGGACTGAACACCTACGAGCAGTACTTC. Translated, it gives CASSRSGLNTYEQYF.

The chain has TRBV24-1 and TRBJ2-3; 12 bases align to TRBD2. The ends lost 4 bases at V and 0 bases at J; junction bases unmatched: 4. The CDR3 covers 17 residues. Germline-derived CDR1 and CDR2 are KGHDR and SFDVKD. The CDR3, as DNA: TGTGCCACCAGTGACTGGACTAGCGGGGACAGCACAGATACGCAGTATTTT. Its protein product is CATSDWTSGDSTDTQYF.

This clone was seen more than once but under ten times. J is TRBJ1-5 and V is TRBV10-3, with unresolved D. CDR3 length: 12 amino acids. With 5 bases removed from V and 9 bases from J, the gap between germline ends came to 11 bases. Germline lookup yields CDR1 ENHRY and CDR2 SYGVKD. The CDR3 loop reads CAISPNLGPQHF. CDR3 coding DNA: TGTGCCATCAGTCCTAATCTTGGGCCCCAGCATTTT.

V gene TRBV10-3 combines with J gene TRBJ1-2; 7 bases fit TRBD1. Looked up from germline, CDR1 is ENHRY and CDR2 is SYGVKD. V lost 6 bases and J lost 4; bases outside the gene matches: 11. This CDR3 region has 15 residues. The CDR3: CAIRHDREDPYGYTF. The CDR3 DNA reads TGTGCCATCAGACATGACAGGGAGGACCCCTATGGCTACACCTTC.

This clone was counted once. This chain uses TRBV9 with TRBJ2-2, with D possibly being TRBD1 (6 bases). The CDR3 contains 13 residues. V was cut by 4 bases and J by 7 bases, with 11 bases left in between. Germline lookup yields CDR1 SGDLS and CDR2 YYNGEE. The CDR3 DNA follows: TGTGCCAGCAGCTTACGACAGGACGGGGAGCTGTTTTTT. Its protein is CASSLRQDGELFF.